Listed below are T cell receptor beta chains from one sample, sequenced in a study of cytomegalovirus exposure and HLA in healthy donors. Only in-frame clones appear in the TCRdb table, and some are missing; sequencing was by immunoSEQ multiplex PCR. The sample consists of 110,000 or so clones, under 80% of them appearing once. Sequenced sample: PBMCs. Source of these receptors: a woman aged 45-59 years in good health and CMV-seropositive. The CDR3 runs from the conserved cysteine through the conserved F or W. D genes are given only for firm matches. The size of a clone is reported for some rows only, either as once, few or many, or as a class for expanded clones.

TRBV2	TRBJ1-2	NA	NA	TGTGCCAGCAACCCAGGGAACTATGGCTACACCTTC	CASNPGNYGYTF
TRBV7-9	TRBJ1-5	NA	TRBD1	TGTGCCAGCAGCGTAACAGGGGGGGATCAGCCCCAGCATTTT	CASSVTGGDQPQHF
TRBV6-5	TRBJ2-3	NA	NA	TGTGCCAGCAGGAGAGCGGGCGGACTGCCCGATACGCAGTATTTT	CASRRAGGLPDTQYF
TRBV7-8	TRBJ2-7	once	TRBD1	TGTGCCAGCAGCACAGGGGGGCTGGACAGTGAGCAGTACTTC	CASSTGGLDSEQYF
TRBV28	TRBJ1-4	NA	NA	TGTGCCAGCAGTTTAGGGGGGGCGGGGAATGAAAAACTGTTTTTT	CASSLGGAGNEKLFF
TRBV9	TRBJ2-1	once	NA	TGTGCCAGCAGCGTAGTTGGAGGGCAGTACAATGAGCAGTTCTTC	CASSVVGGQYNEQFF
TRBV7-2	TRBJ1-5	once	NA	TGTGCCAGCAGCCCCCGGGCGGGGTTTCAGCCCCAGCATTTT	CASSPRAGFQPQHF
TRBV2	TRBJ2-7	NA	TRBD1	TGTGCCAGCAGGATGGACAGGGCAGGGCAGTACTTC	CASRMDRAGQYF
TRBV4-1	TRBJ2-3	NA	NA	TGCGCCAGCAGCCAGGGCTTCGGGAGCTACACAGATACGCAGTATTTT	CASSQGFGSYTDTQYF
TRBV6-5	TRBJ1-1	NA	TRBD1	TGTGCCAGCAGTTACGGGACAGGCTTGAACACTGAAGCTTTCTTT	CASSYGTGLNTEAFF
TRBV15	TRBJ2-7	NA	TRBD1	TGTGCCACCAGCAGAGACTCAACAGGGGGCGTCTACGAGCAGTACTTC	CATSRDSTGGVYEQYF
TRBV19	TRBJ1-6	NA	TRBD1	TGTGCCAGTAAGACAGGGTCTTCAGCCCTCCACTTT	CASKTGSSALHF
TRBV7-6	TRBJ2-1	NA	TRBD2	TGTGCCAGCAGCTATACACCTAGCGGGGGATACAATGAGCAGTTCTTC	CASSYTPSGGYNEQFF
TRBV7-2	TRBJ1-2	NA	NA	TGTGCCAGCAGCTTAGCGCCGGGTTTGAGGAGTGGCTACACCTTC	CASSLAPGLRSGYTF
TRBV11-3	TRBJ2-7	NA	TRBD1	TGTGCCAGCAGCTTAGGGACAGGGGGCGGCGAGCAGTACTTC	CASSLGTGGGEQYF
TRBV7-9	TRBJ1-2	NA	TRBD1	TGTGCCAGCAGCTCCAACGACAGGGGAGATTTATGGGGCTACACCTTC	CASSSNDRGDLWGYTF
TRBV2	TRBJ1-1	NA	NA	TGTGCCAGCTTGGGGGGCACTGAAGCTTTCTTT	CASLGGTEAFF
TRBV25-1	TRBJ1-2	NA	NA	TGTGCCAGCAGGAAAGACAATTATAATGGCTACACCTTC	CASRKDNYNGYTF
TRBV5-1	TRBJ2-7	few	TRBD1	TGCGCCAGCAGGCCGGGACAGGGGAGTTACGAGCAGTACTTC	CASRPGQGSYEQYF
TRBV11-2	TRBJ2-1	NA	TRBD2	TGTGCCAGCAGCACACTAGCGGGGGGTGGTGAGCAGTTCTTC	CASSTLAGGGEQFF
TRBV7-2	TRBJ1-6	NA	TRBD1	TGTGCCAGCAGCCGCCGGACAGGTGGCCCCCTCCACTTT	CASSRRTGGPLHF
TRBV6-1	TRBJ1-2	NA	NA	TGTGCCAGCAGTGAAGTCCCTTTAGAGGGCTACACCTTC	CASSEVPLEGYTF
TRBV29-1	TRBJ1-2	NA	NA	TGCAGCGTTCGGCAGGGTGGCGGCTACACCTTC	CSVRQGGGYTF
TRBV6-6	TRBJ1-1	NA	TRBD1	TGTGCCAGCAGTTACGGGGTGACAGGGCCGAACACTGAAGCTTTCTTT	CASSYGVTGPNTEAFF
TRBV2	TRBJ2-3	NA	NA	TGTGCCAGTTGGTTCGAACAGGGAGCAGATACGCAGTATTTT	CASWFEQGADTQYF
TRBV9	TRBJ2-7	few	TRBD1	TGTGCCAGCAGCAGAGGGACAGGGAACTCCTACGAGCAGTACTTC	CASSRGTGNSYEQYF
TRBV2	TRBJ1-4	NA	NA	TGTGCCAGCAGTGGGGGAGTGGGGGAAAAACTGTTTTTT	CASSGGVGEKLFF
TRBV7-3	TRBJ2-1	NA	NA	TGTGCCAGCAGCGAGGACAACTACAATGAGCAGTTCTTC	CASSEDNYNEQFF
TRBV9	TRBJ2-2	NA	TRBD1	TGTGCCAGCAGTAAGGGACAGGGCGGGTTTTCCGGGGAGCTGTTTTTT	CASSKGQGGFSGELFF
TRBV5-6	TRBJ1-1	once	TRBD1	TGTGCCAGCAGCAGGACAGGGTCGATGAACACTGAAGCTTTCTTT	CASSRTGSMNTEAFF
TRBV19	TRBJ1-4	NA	NA	TGTGCCAGTAGTATAGTTTTAGGGGAAGGGGCTAATGAAAAACTGTTTTTT	CASSIVLGEGANEKLFF
TRBV6-4	TRBJ2-5	NA	TRBD1	TGTGCCAGCAGCGCCGGGACAGGGTCGGGAGAGACCCAGTACTTC	CASSAGTGSGETQYF
TRBV28	TRBJ2-1	NA	NA	TGTGCCAGCAGTTTAGGTGGACTAACCAATAATGAGCAGTTCTTC	CASSLGGLTNNEQFF
TRBV30	TRBJ1-1	NA	NA	TGTGCCTGGAACCCAGAGAACACTGAAGCTTTCTTT	CAWNPENTEAFF
TRBV7-2	TRBJ2-1	NA	TRBD2	TGTGCCAGCACCTGGACTAGCGTCTCCTACAATGAGCAGTTCTTC	CASTWTSVSYNEQFF
TRBV30	TRBJ2-5	NA	TRBD1	TGTGCCTGGAGCCTGACAGGGGTCCAAGAGACCCAGTACTTC	CAWSLTGVQETQYF
TRBV7-2	TRBJ2-3	NA	TRBD2	TGTGCCAGCAGCCTAAAGAGCGGCGGGGGGCATAGCACAGATACGCAGTATTTT	CASSLKSGGGHSTDTQYF
TRBV10-3	TRBJ2-2	NA	NA	TGTGCCATCAGTGAGTCTGGGAGCACCGGGGAGCTGTTTTTT	CAISESGSTGELFF